This TCR beta chain is from a study of glioma-infiltrating T cells. TCR alpha and beta CDR3 regions were amplified from RNA using iRepertoire nested multiplex PCR. For one-step reverse transcription and amplification, 100-400 ng of tissue mRNA or PBMC total RNA was used. TCRdb recomputed calls from the multiplex PCR reads with MiXCR, one row per CDR3 protein. The sample shows under 200,000 distinct CDR3 sequences, roughly a third of them seen only once. Overall study results and limits: Only very few CDR3 sequences appeared in both tissue and blood.

Between the trimmed V and J ends, which lost 0 bases and 5 bases, there was a span of 12 bases. This CDR3 has 15 amino acids. The germline V gene encodes CDR1 MNHNY and CDR2 SVGAGI (reference sequence). This clonotype was observed many times. Its matching antigen is unknown. Specimen: glioma tissue, nonneoplastic brain tissue, or PBMCs (not recorded which). This rearrangement joins TRBV6-6 to TRBJ2-3, with D unresolved. This TCR was recovered from a human donor with low-grade glioma or glioblastoma, undergoing nonglioma brain surgery, or in good health (not recorded which). CDR3 nucleotide sequence: TGTGCCAGCAGTTACTCGAGGCTTCCCTTAGATACGCAGTATTTT. Translation: CASSYSRLPLDTQYF.